This T cell receptor (beta chain) derives from a study of post-analysis software for immune sequencing data. Looking at the study overall: Relapsing-remitting, secondary progressive and progressive-relapsing courses of multiple sclerosis were included.

This clonotype was found once. The antigen remains undetermined. Overall study results and limits: Compared against controls, patients with multiple sclerosis displayed significantly lower normalized Chao1 diversity. TRBV5-6, TRBV5-1 and TRBV20-1 were among roughly 5 TRBV segments more frequent in patients than controls.

CDR3 length: 17 amino acids. Germline trimming cut 1 base from V and 4 bases from J; bases unmatched to any gene: 9. Germline V lookup: CDR1 SGHRS, CDR2 YFSETQ. Each TCR beta cDNA library carried unique molecular identifiers. From the PCR reads, TCRdb called clonotypes with MiXCR, one entry per CDR3 protein. Among 350,000 to 500,000 distinct CDR3 sequences listed, more than 30% were seen once. Material for sequencing was blood. This TCR was recovered from a girl aged 2-10 years with multiple sclerosis. The chain couples TRBV5-1 to TRBJ2-1; TRBD2 agrees at 9 bases. The CDR3 is CASSLRSTSGWYNEQFF. The DNA of the CDR3 is TGCGCCAGCAGCTTGCGAAGCACTAGCGGGTGGTACAATGAGCAGTTCTTC.